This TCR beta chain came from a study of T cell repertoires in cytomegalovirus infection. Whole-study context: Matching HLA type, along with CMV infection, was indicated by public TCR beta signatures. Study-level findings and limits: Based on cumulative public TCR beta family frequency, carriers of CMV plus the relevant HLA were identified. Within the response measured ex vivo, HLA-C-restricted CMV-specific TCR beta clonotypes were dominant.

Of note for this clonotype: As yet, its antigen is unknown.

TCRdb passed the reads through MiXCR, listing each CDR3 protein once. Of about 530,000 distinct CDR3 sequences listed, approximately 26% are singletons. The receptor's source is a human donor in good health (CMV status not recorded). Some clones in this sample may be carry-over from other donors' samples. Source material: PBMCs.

This CDR3 is CASSITGVLYGYTF. CDR3 coding DNA: TGTGCCAGTAGTATTACAGGGGTTCTCTATGGCTACACCTTC. The chain has TRBV19 and TRBJ1-2, with 7 bases that match TRBD1. The V gene's germline CDR1 is LNHDA and CDR2 SQIVND (reference sequence). J lost 4 bases, V lost 3 bases, and 5 bases had no gene match. The CDR3 totals 14 residues.